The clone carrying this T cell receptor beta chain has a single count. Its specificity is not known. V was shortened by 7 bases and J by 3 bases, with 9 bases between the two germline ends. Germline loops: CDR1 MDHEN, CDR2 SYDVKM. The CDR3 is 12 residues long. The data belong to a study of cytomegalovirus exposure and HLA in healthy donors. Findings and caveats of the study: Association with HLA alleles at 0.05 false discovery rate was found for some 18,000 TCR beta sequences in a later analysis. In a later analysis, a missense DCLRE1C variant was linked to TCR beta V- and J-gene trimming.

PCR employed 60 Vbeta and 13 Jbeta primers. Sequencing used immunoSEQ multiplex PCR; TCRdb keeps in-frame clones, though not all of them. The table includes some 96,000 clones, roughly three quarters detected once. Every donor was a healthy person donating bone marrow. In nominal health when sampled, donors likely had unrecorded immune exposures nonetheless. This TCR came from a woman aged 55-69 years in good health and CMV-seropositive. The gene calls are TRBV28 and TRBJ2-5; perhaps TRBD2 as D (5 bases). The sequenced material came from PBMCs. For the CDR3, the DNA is TGTGCCAGCACCGGAGGCAAAGAGACCCAGTACTTC. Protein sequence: CASTGGKETQYF.